The rows below give T cell receptor beta chains drawn from one sample of a study of T cell responses to AZD1222 COVID-19 vaccine. TCRdb's table, derived via immunoSEQ multiplex PCR, lists solely in-frame clones and lacks some. The table includes about 110,000 clones, roughly 87% detected once. The material was peripheral blood, obtained 28 days after the second AZD1222 dose. The receptors were gathered from an adult who received the AZD1222 COVID-19 vaccine. The CDR3 runs from the conserved cysteine through the conserved F or W. A D gene is named only where the DNA matches it firmly.

j_call d_call v_call cdr3_nt cdr3_aa
TRBJ2-1 TRBD1 TRBV28 TGTGCCAGCAGTATGACAGGGGGCATAAATGAGCAGTTCTTC CASSMTGGINEQFF
TRBJ2-1 - TRBV2 TGTGCCAGCGGGGGGGAGCAGTTCTTC CASGGEQFF
TRBJ2-3 - TRBV3-1/TRBV3-2 TGTGCCAGCAGCCAACGGAGGACTATACAGAATACGCAGTATTTT CASSQRRTIQNTQYF
TRBJ2-2 - TRBV6-4 TGTGCCAGCGGAATGGGACCTATAGGACCCGGGGAGCTGTTTTTT CASGMGPIGPGELFF
TRBJ2-7 TRBD1 TRBV5-5 TGTGCCAGCAGCTTGCTAGGGGGCAACAACGAGCAGTACTTC CASSLLGGNNEQYF
TRBJ1-6 - TRBV9 TGTGCCAGCAGCCCGAGCGGGGGCGATAATTCACCCCTCCACTTT CASSPSGGDNSPLHF
TRBJ1-5 - TRBV2 TGTGCCAGCAGTACCGCCGGGAGAAATGGGAATCAGCCCCAGCATTTT CASSTAGRNGNQPQHF
TRBJ1-6 TRBD1 TRBV28 TGTGCCAGCAGACCCCCGACAGGGGCGTCTAACCACTTT CASRPPTGASNHF
TRBJ2-3 TRBD2 TRBV5-1 TGCGCCAGCAGCATGGGAAATAGCGGGAGCACAGATACGCAGTATTTT CASSMGNSGSTDTQYF
TRBJ1-2 TRBD1 TRBV19 TGTGCCAGTAGTTTCTCTCGACAGGGCTACTATGGCTACACCTTC CASSFSRQGYYGYTF
TRBJ2-2 - TRBV28 TGTGCCAGCAGTATTTGGGACGAACGCCCCGGGGAGCTGTTTTTT CASSIWDERPGELFF
TRBJ1-5 - TRBV7-9 TGTGCCAGCAGCTTAGACGGAAATCAGCCCCAGCATTTT CASSLDGNQPQHF
TRBJ1-1 TRBD1 TRBV5-6 TGTGCCAGCAGCCAGGACAGGGACACTGAAGCTTTCTTT CASSQDRDTEAFF
TRBJ2-3 - TRBV2 TGTGCCAGCTTGTCGGGACTCCGAACTAGCACAGATACGCAGTATTTT CASLSGLRTSTDTQYF